These 23 T cell receptor beta chains came from one sample sequenced in a study of blood T cell repertoires in COVID-19. Measured with immunoSEQ multiplex PCR; TCRdb has only the in-frame clones, and not every one. The repertoire holds about 170,000 clones, with about 87% as singletons. The specimen sequenced was peripheral blood. The origin of the receptors is a woman of 80 years or more with COVID-19, enrolled during active disease.

This clone was seen once. Just one base apart from a much larger clone, this may be a read error. The chain is built from TRBV6-6 and TRBJ1-1; D call uncertain. The CDR3 totals 11 residues. CDR1 is MNHNY, CDR2 SVGAGI, per germline (reference sequence). Trimming pared 6 bases from V and 2 bases from J, leaving 4 bases between. In nucleotides, the CDR3 is TGTGCCAGCAGGAGCAACACTGAAGCTTTCTTT. Translating gives CASRSNTEAFF.

The V call is TRBV7-8, the J call TRBJ1-5; 8 positions match TRBD1. The V gene end was trimmed by 2 bases and the J gene end by 6 bases; junction bases not matched to a gene: 6. This CDR3 has 15 amino acids. From germline, CDR1 is SGHVS and CDR2 FQNEAQ. CDR3: CASSLSTGGSQPQHF. As DNA, the CDR3 is TGTGCCAGCAGCTTATCAACAGGGGGTTCTCAGCCCCAGCATTTT.

This clone was counted once. The CDR3 DNA reads TGTGCCAGCAGCGGAACAGCCGCTCCCGTCGGTGAGCAGTTCTTC. Residues: CASSGTAAPVGEQFF. The chain is built from TRBV7-6 and TRBJ2-1; no definite D call. CDR1 is SGHVS, CDR2 FNYEAQ, per germline. V gave up 5 bases and J gave up 9 bases, with 20 bases separating them. The CDR3 runs to 15 residues.

The gene calls are TRBV5-1 and TRBJ1-1; D is perhaps TRBD1 (5 bases). The CDR3 has 14 amino acids. The germline V gene has CDR1 SGHRS and CDR2 YFSETQ. V was shortened by 4 bases and J by 5 bases, with 15 bases between the two germline ends. The CDR3, as DNA: TGCGCCAGCAGCCCCGAGGGGAGGAAGACTGAAGCTTTCTTT. Its protein product is CASSPEGRKTEAFF.

This chain uses TRBV5-1 with TRBJ2-1, with a tentative D call TRBD2 (5 bases). The germline V gene has CDR1 SGHRS and CDR2 YFSETQ. Trimming shortened V by 4 bases and J by 5 bases, and 13 bases separated the two germline ends. CDR3 length: 14 amino acids. As DNA, the CDR3 is TGCGCCAGCAGCATGGTCCTAGCCGACAATGAGCAGTTCTTC. Protein: CASSMVLADNEQFF.

This clone was seen just once. The chain carries TRBV5-8 and TRBJ1-4; no definite D call. Germline CDR1 is SGHTS and CDR2 is YDEGEE. This CDR3 has 13 amino acids. Trimming took off 1 base at V and 4 bases at J, with 5 bases between the two ends. The CDR3 here is CASSLLSNEKLFF. CDR3 bases: TGTGCCAGCAGCTTGCTCAGTAATGAAAAACTGTTTTTT.

Written as DNA, the CDR3 is TGTGCCAGCAGCAGAGGACAGGGGGCCTACGAGCAGTACTTC. Translation: CASSRGQGAYEQYF. The chain is built from TRBV5-6 and TRBJ2-7; 10 bases align to TRBD1. The CDR3 has 14 amino acids. V gave up 4 bases and J gave up 2 bases; unmatched junction bases: 3. Per germline, CDR1 SGHDT and CDR2 YYEEEE.

The genes are TRBV7-2 and TRBJ1-1, with 7 nucleotides matching TRBD1. The CDR3 loop spans 15 amino acids. Germline assignment: CDR1 SGHTA and CDR2 FQGNSA. V shed 1 base and J 1 base; nucleotides not matched to a gene: 3. The CDR3 nucleotides read TGTGCCAGCAGCTTAGGGACAGGTACGAACACTGAAGCTTTCTTT. This codes for CASSLGTGTNTEAFF.

This clone has a handful of counts. This chain links TRBV6-5 with TRBJ2-7, with D perhaps matching TRBD2 (5 bases). The CDR3 loop spans 14 amino acids. V dropped 5 bases and J dropped 7 bases, with 18 bases sitting between them. The germline gives CDR1 MNHEY, CDR2 SVGAGI. CDR3 amino acids: CASSRDGVVGEQYF. CDR3 DNA sequence: TGTGCCAGCAGTCGCGACGGGGTGGTGGGGGAGCAGTACTTC.

CDR3 sequence: CASSQTNTGELFF. The DNA for the CDR3 is TGTGCCAGCAGCCAGACGAACACCGGGGAGCTGTTTTTT. The chain has TRBV7-3 and TRBJ2-2; no firm D call. The ends were cut back, 5 bases at V and 0 bases at J, with 4 bases in the middle. The CDR3 consists of 13 residues. The germline V gene encodes CDR1 SGHTA and CDR2 FQGTGA.

The chain combines TRBV7-2 with TRBJ2-5; 15 bases are shared with TRBD2. This CDR3 spans 17 amino acids. Germline V gene lookup returns CDR1 SGHTA and CDR2 FQGNSA. V trimming: 5 bases; J trimming: 7 bases; junction bases outside the gene matches: 11. As DNA, the CDR3 is TGTGCCAGCAGCCTTGCCGGACTAGCGGGAGGGCCCGTGACCCAGTACTTC. Encoded protein: CASSLAGLAGGPVTQYF.

The chain employs TRBV28 and TRBJ1-1; D gene unclear. This CDR3 has 14 amino acids. Trimming left V 5 bases short and J 1 base short, with 11 bases between. Germline V gives CDR1 MDHEN, CDR2 SYDVKM. The CDR3 spells CASSPNRGNTEAFF. CDR3 nucleotide sequence: TGTGCCAGCAGTCCTAACCGGGGGAACACTGAAGCTTTCTTT. Combining the CDR3 with reference TRBV28 and TRBJ1-1 gives the whole variable domain DVKVTQSSRYLVKRTGEKVFLECVQDMDHENMFWYRQDPGLGLRLIYFSYDVKMKEKGDIPEGYSVSREKKERFSLILESASTNQTSMYLCASSPNRGNTEAFFGQGTRLTVV.

This rearrangement joins TRBV7-9 to TRBJ1-2; no clear D. The germline gives CDR1 SEHNR, CDR2 FQNEAQ (reference sequence). The CDR3 has 12 residues. V lost 0 bases to trimming and J lost 6 bases, with 5 bases between them. CDR3: CASSLARNGYTF. As DNA, the CDR3 is TGTGCCAGCAGCTTAGCGCGGAATGGCTACACCTTC.

This sequence joins TRBV11-2 and TRBJ2-2; weak D call: TRBD2 (6 bases). V lost 2 bases to trimming and J lost 0 bases, with 13 bases between them. CDR1 and CDR2 from the germline V gene are SGHAT and FQNNGV. This CDR3 has 17 amino acids. The CDR3 nucleotides read TGTGCCAGCAGCTTAATAGGCGGGGCACCGAACACCGGGGAGCTGTTTTTT. Translation gives CASSLIGGAPNTGELFF.

The chain carries TRBV27 and TRBJ2-7; TRBD2 matches 7 bases. J gave up 7 bases and V 6 bases, and 9 bases lay outside the gene matches. In germline, CDR1 is MNHEY, CDR2 SMNVEV (reference sequence). The CDR3 runs to 13 residues. The CDR3 sequence: CASRPAGEGEQYF. In nucleotides, the CDR3 is TGTGCCAGCAGACCGGCGGGAGAGGGAGAGCAGTACTTC.

The chain employs TRBV2 and TRBJ1-5, with no clear D. Germline values: CDR1 SNHLY, CDR2 FYNNEI. This CDR3 contains 14 residues. V lost 6 bases to trimming and J lost 0 bases, with 9 bases between them. Here the CDR3 reads CASRGGDSNQPQHF. CDR3 coding DNA: TGTGCCAGCAGAGGCGGGGATAGCAATCAGCCCCAGCATTTT. Full variable domain (remainder filled in from reference TRBV2 and TRBJ1-5): EPEVTQTPSHQVTQMGQEVILRCVPISNHLYFYWYRQILGQKVEFLVSFYNNEISEKSEIFDDQFSVERPDGSNFTLKIRSTKLEDSAMYFCASRGGDSNQPQHFGDGTRLSIL.

J is TRBJ2-6 and V is TRBV15, with D possibly TRBD1 on 5 matching bases. CDR1 and CDR2 (germline): LNHNV, YYDKDF (reference sequence). There are 16 residues in the CDR3. The V gene lost 3 bases and the J gene lost 0 bases, with 9 bases spanning the gap. CDR3 residues: CATSRETASGANVLTF. The CDR3 DNA reads as TGTGCCACCAGCAGGGAGACAGCCTCTGGGGCCAACGTCCTGACTTTC.

CDR3 in DNA: TGCGCCAGCAGCCAAGGACAGGGGGGTTTCATCCATGGCTACACCTTC. Its translation is CASSQGQGGFIHGYTF. The J gene is TRBJ1-2, the V gene TRBV4-3; the match to TRBD1 covers 9 bases. V shed 1 base, J shed 6 bases, and the junction held 9 bases outside the gene matches. Germline V CDR1 and CDR2: LGHNA, YSLEER. The CDR3 runs to 16 residues.

This chain connects TRBV10-3 to TRBJ2-1, with D perhaps matching TRBD2 (5 bases). Germline CDR1 is ENHRY and CDR2 is SYGVKD. Trimming cost V 3 bases and J 10 bases, with 7 bases left between them. The CDR3 length is 11 residues. CDR3: CAISESGEQFF. The CDR3 DNA sequence: TGTGCCATCAGTGAATCGGGGGAGCAGTTCTTC.

This clone was detected only a few times. The chain employs TRBV12-3 or TRBV12-4 and TRBJ2-1; D perhaps matches TRBD1 (5 bases). The V end was cut by 4 bases, the J end by 4 bases, with 5 bases between. This CDR3 has 12 amino acids. The CDR3 sequence is CASSYRYNEQFF. The CDR3 DNA is TGTGCCAGCAGTTACAGGTACAATGAGCAGTTCTTC.

The V and J genes are TRBV9 and TRBJ2-1; 8 bases fit TRBD1. The CDR3 extends over 15 amino acids. The V and J ends lost 0 bases and 3 bases, in that order; junction bases with no gene match: 2. Germline assignment: CDR1 SGDLS and CDR2 YYNGEE. This chain's CDR3 is CASSVAGGGYNEQFF. The CDR3, as DNA: TGTGCCAGCAGCGTAGCAGGGGGCGGCTACAATGAGCAGTTCTTC.

The chain employs TRBV7-9 and TRBJ1-2, with D perhaps TRBD1 (6 bases). The CDR3 has 14 residues. CDR1 and CDR2 (germline): SEHNR, FQNEAQ (reference sequence). V gave up 1 base and J gave up 7 bases, with 13 bases separating them. The CDR3, as DNA: TGTGCCAGCAGCTTAGATCAGGGGTGGAGTGGCTACACCTTC. Protein sequence: CASSLDQGWSGYTF.

The gene calls are TRBV4-2 and TRBJ2-1, with a weak D call TRBD1 (6 bases). Between the trimmed V and J ends, which lost 5 bases and 9 bases, there was a span of 11 bases. The germline CDR1 and CDR2 sequences are LGHNA and YNFKEQ. This CDR3 comprises 12 residues. CDR3 protein: CASSSDRSEQFF. The CDR3 DNA reads as TGTGCCAGCAGCTCAGACAGGAGTGAGCAGTTCTTC.